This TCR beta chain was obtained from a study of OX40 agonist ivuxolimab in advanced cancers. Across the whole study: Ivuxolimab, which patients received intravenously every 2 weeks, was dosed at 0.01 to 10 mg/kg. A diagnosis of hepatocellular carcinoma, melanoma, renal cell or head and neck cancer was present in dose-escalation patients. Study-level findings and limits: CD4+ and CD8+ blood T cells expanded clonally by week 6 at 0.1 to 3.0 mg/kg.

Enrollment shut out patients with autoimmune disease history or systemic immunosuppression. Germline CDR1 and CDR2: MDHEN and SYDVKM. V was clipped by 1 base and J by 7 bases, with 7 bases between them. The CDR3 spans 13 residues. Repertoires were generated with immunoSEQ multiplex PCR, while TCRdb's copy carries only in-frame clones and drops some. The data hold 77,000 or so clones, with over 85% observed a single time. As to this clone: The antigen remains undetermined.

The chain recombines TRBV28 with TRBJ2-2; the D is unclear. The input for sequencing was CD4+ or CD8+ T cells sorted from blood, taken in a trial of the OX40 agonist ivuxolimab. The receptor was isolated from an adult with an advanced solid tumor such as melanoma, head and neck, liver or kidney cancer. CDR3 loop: CASSLSSHGELFF. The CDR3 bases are TGTGCCAGCAGTTTATCCTCGCACGGGGAGCTGTTTTTT.